The 28 T cell receptor beta chains given below trace back to one sample, sequenced in a study of CD8 T cells in Susac syndrome. RNA totalling roughly 0.5 to 1 ug underwent reverse transcription with random hexamers. TCRdb redid the calling of the immunoSEQ multiplex PCR reads with MiXCR, one entry per CDR3 protein. Of roughly 180,000 distinct CDR3 sequences listed, less than 95% are singletons. Material: CD4+ T cells from PBMCs. These receptors all stem from a human donor in good health.

The chain uses TRBV15 and TRBJ2-4; 8 bases fit TRBD1. The V gene end was trimmed by 4 bases and the J gene end by 8 bases; junction bases not matched to a gene: 7. CDR3 length: 14 residues. The germline V gene encodes CDR1 LNHNV and CDR2 YYDKDF (reference sequence). CDR3 in DNA: TGTGCCACCAGCATAAGGACAGGGCCGGACATTCAGTACTTC. Translated, it gives CATSIRTGPDIQYF. Drawing the rest from reference TRBV15 and TRBJ2-4, the complete variable domain is DAMVIQNPRYQVTQFGKPVTLSCSQTLNHNVMYWYQQKSSQAPKLLFHYYDKDFNNEADTPDNFQSRRPNTSFCFLDIRSPGLGDTAMYLCATSIRTGPDIQYFGAGTRLSVL.

The chain recombines TRBV20-1 with TRBJ2-5; 8 nucleotides match TRBD1. CDR1 is DFQATT, CDR2 SNEGSKA, per germline (reference sequence). V trimming: 4 bases; J trimming: 3 bases; junction bases outside the gene matches: 10. CDR3 size: 15 residues. The CDR3 sequence is CSATSPRGREETQYF. The CDR3 DNA follows: TGCAGTGCTACTAGCCCCAGGGGGCGCGAAGAGACCCAGTACTTC.

The chain is built from TRBV29-1 and TRBJ2-7; TRBD2 matches at 7 bases. This CDR3 contains 13 residues. Trimming took 3 bases from V and 4 from J; bases not matched to a gene: 6. Germline V lookup: CDR1 SQVTM, CDR2 ANQGSEA. The CDR3 spells CSVDVAGDYEQYF. The CDR3 coding sequence is TGCAGCGTTGATGTGGCGGGAGATTACGAGCAGTACTTC.

The J gene is TRBJ1-1, the V gene TRBV15; D gene unclear. CDR1 LNHNV and CDR2 YYDKDF come from the germline V gene (reference sequence). This CDR3 has 11 amino acids. V was cut by 9 bases and J by 1 base, with 6 bases left in between. CDR3 protein: CATGSNTEAFF. DNA for the CDR3: TGTGCCACGGGTTCGAACACTGAAGCTTTCTTT.

The chain has TRBV19 and TRBJ2-3, with TRBD2 matching over 10 bases. Germline-derived CDR1 and CDR2 are LNHDA and SQIVND (reference sequence). CDR3 length equals 15 residues. The trim removed 7 bases at V and 2 bases at J, leaving 6 bases unmatched. Here the CDR3 reads CASKVAGGDTDTQYF. CDR3 bases: TGTGCCAGTAAGGTAGCGGGAGGTGACACAGATACGCAGTATTTT.

The chain combines TRBV4-2 with TRBJ1-5, with a tentative D call TRBD1 (5 bases). The germline gives CDR1 LGHNA, CDR2 YNFKEQ. V shed 0 bases and J shed 5 bases, with 14 bases lying between them. The CDR3 extends over 16 amino acids. The CDR3: CASSQDQVGGYQPQHF. The CDR3 DNA follows: TGTGCCAGCAGCCAAGATCAGGTCGGGGGTTATCAGCCCCAGCATTTT.

The J gene is TRBJ2-5, the V gene TRBV30; D gene unclear. V lost 4 bases and J lost 1, with 4 bases in between. There are 11 residues in the CDR3. Germline CDR1 is GTSNPN and CDR2 is SVGIG (reference sequence). The CDR3 sequence is CAWTAQETQYF. CDR3 nucleotides: TGTGCCTGGACAGCCCAAGAGACCCAGTACTTC.

The V and J genes are TRBV14 and TRBJ2-7; D not resolved. CDR1 SGHDN and CDR2 FVKESK come from the germline V gene. The CDR3 runs to 15 residues. Trimming removed 5 bases at V and 4 bases at J, with 18 bases between. The CDR3, as DNA: TGTGCCAGCAGCGCTCTCGACGGAAGGGCATACGAGCAGTACTTC. Amino acid sequence: CASSALDGRAYEQYF.

This clonotype has just one count. This sequence joins TRBV3-1 and TRBJ1-1; no definite D call. This CDR3 region has 15 residues. The germline V gene has CDR1 LGHDT and CDR2 YNNKEL (reference sequence). Trimming removed 5 bases at V and 4 bases at J, with 17 bases between. CDR3 residues: CASSSTRRSSTEAFF. The DNA of the CDR3 is TGTGCCAGCAGCTCCACCAGGAGGTCTAGCACTGAAGCTTTCTTT.

V is TRBV7-2 and J is TRBJ1-5; 7 positions match TRBD1. The CDR3 has 14 residues. The ends lost 5 bases at V and 6 bases at J; junction bases unmatched: 7. Germline values: CDR1 SGHTA, CDR2 FQGNSA. The CDR3 DNA reads TGTGCCAGCAGCCTCAGACAGGGAATTCAGCCCCAGCATTTT. This encodes CASSLRQGIQPQHF.

This sequence joins TRBV3-1 and TRBJ2-1; 8 nucleotides line up with TRBD2. Trimming removed 0 bases from V and 8 bases from J; junction bases left unmatched: 6. CDR1 is LGHDT, CDR2 YNNKEL, per germline (reference sequence). This CDR3 has 15 amino acids. The CDR3 spells CASSQESGSIDEQFF. The CDR3 DNA follows: TGTGCCAGCAGCCAAGAAAGCGGGAGCATCGATGAGCAGTTCTTC.

This chain connects TRBV28 to TRBJ2-1, with 7 nucleotides matching TRBD2. This CDR3 has 16 amino acids. The germline V gene has CDR1 MDHEN and CDR2 SYDVKM. V shed 2 bases, J shed 1 base, and the junction held 5 bases outside the gene matches. The CDR3 region has the DNA TGTGCCAGCAGTTTAGCGGGAGCCGAATCCTACAATGAGCAGTTCTTC. This sequence encodes CASSLAGAESYNEQFF.

The J gene is TRBJ2-3, the V gene TRBV19; D is possibly TRBD2 (5 bases). Trimming removed 4 bases from V and 0 bases from J, with 11 bases in between. The germline CDR1 and CDR2 sequences are LNHDA and SQIVND (reference sequence). This CDR3 is 15 amino acids long. CDR3 bases: TGTGCCAGTAGTAGAGGGAGCACTAGCACAGATACGCAGTATTTT. Amino acid sequence: CASSRGSTSTDTQYF.

The chain links TRBV20-1 to TRBJ2-7, with TRBD2 identical over 10 bases. V lost 5 bases to trimming and J lost 2 bases; unmatched junction nucleotides: 9. There are 15 residues in the CDR3. Germline loops: CDR1 DFQATT, CDR2 SNEGSKA (reference sequence). The CDR3 is CSARSQLAGPYEQYF. For the CDR3, the DNA is TGCAGTGCTCGATCACAACTAGCGGGACCCTACGAGCAGTACTTC.

The chain combines TRBV25-1 with TRBJ2-7; tentatively, D is TRBD1 or TRBD2 (5 bases each). The CDR3 contains 13 residues. Trimming pared 7 bases from V and 0 bases from J, leaving 10 bases between. CDR1 is MGHDK and CDR2 is SYGVNS in the germline V gene. The CDR3 region is CASNRGASYEQYF. The CDR3 DNA reads as TGTGCCAGCAACAGAGGGGCCTCCTACGAGCAGTACTTC.

This clonotype was seen only a few times. The chain joins TRBV28 to TRBJ2-3; TRBD2 is a possible D gene (5 bases). The CDR3 is 14 residues long. Germline V gene sequence: CDR1 MDHEN, CDR2 SYDVKM. The V and J ends lost 5 bases and 0 bases respectively, with 9 bases between them. This chain's CDR3 is CASSPRTSTDTQYF. The DNA for the CDR3 is TGTGCCAGCAGTCCGCGGACTAGCACAGATACGCAGTATTTT.

The V call is TRBV20-1, the J call TRBJ2-1; D assignment may be TRBD1 or TRBD2 (6 bases each). Germline-derived CDR1 and CDR2 are DFQATT and SNEGSKA (reference sequence). Between the trimmed V and J ends, which lost 1 base and 6 bases, there was a span of 19 bases. This CDR3 contains 16 residues. The DNA of the CDR3 is TGCAGTGCTAGAGCCCCCAGGGGCGGGACCGTCAATGAGCAGTTCTTC. This codes for CSARAPRGGTVNEQFF.

This chain links TRBV9 with TRBJ2-7; perhaps TRBD2 as D (6 bases). The ends were cut back, 4 bases at V and 2 bases at J, with 13 bases in the middle. This CDR3 spans 14 amino acids. Germline loops: CDR1 SGDLS, CDR2 YYNGEE. In DNA form, the CDR3 reads TGTGCCAGCAGCAGGGACTCCCAAACCTACGAGCAGTACTTC. Translation gives CASSRDSQTYEQYF.

DNA for the CDR3: TGTGCCAGCAGAGCTTCAGGGGAAGAGACCCAGTACTTC. Protein: CASRASGEETQYF. The gene calls are TRBV6-6 and TRBJ2-5; possible D gene TRBD1, 6 bases. V was pared by 6 bases and J by 3 bases, with 11 bases between. The CDR3 consists of 13 residues. Per germline, CDR1 MNHNY and CDR2 SVGAGI (reference sequence).

The chain is built from TRBV29-1 and TRBJ1-4, with D possibly matching TRBD1 (6 bases). The CDR3 extends over 11 amino acids. V was pared by 8 bases and J by 4 bases, with 8 bases between. Germline V gene data show CDR1 as SQVTM and CDR2 as ANQGSEA. CDR3 sequence reads: CSHRVNEKLFF. DNA of the CDR3: TGCAGCCACAGGGTTAATGAAAAACTGTTTTTT.

The V call is TRBV7-9, the J call TRBJ1-1, with 9 bases lining up with TRBD1. V dropped 8 bases and J dropped 1; count of bases not matched to a gene: 5. Germline V CDR1 and CDR2: SEHNR, FQNEAQ (reference sequence). The CDR3 is 14 amino acids. In DNA, the CDR3 is TGTGCCAGCGGACAGGGGCAGGGGAACACTGAAGCTTTCTTT. As protein: CASGQGQGNTEAFF.

The chain has TRBV12-3 or TRBV12-4 and TRBJ2-5; D is unclear. The CDR3 extends over 14 amino acids. The V end was cut by 3 bases, the J end by 7 bases, with 15 bases between. CDR3 nucleotides: TGTGCCAGCAGTTTCGGACGATCTCGAGGGACCCAGTACTTC. Translated: CASSFGRSRGTQYF.

The J gene is TRBJ2-2, the V gene TRBV30; either TRBD1 or TRBD2 may supply D (5 bases each). Deletions cut 2 bases from V and 0 bases from J, with 16 bases between. The CDR3 extends over 17 amino acids. From germline, CDR1 is GTSNPN and CDR2 SVGIG (reference sequence). This CDR3 is CAWSSTLGVANTGELFF. The CDR3 DNA sequence: TGTGCCTGGAGTTCCACCCTGGGGGTAGCGAACACCGGGGAGCTGTTTTTT.

This chain uses TRBV6-2 or TRBV6-3 with TRBJ2-7; TRBD1 matches at 7 bases. Germline trimming cut 5 bases from V and 5 bases from J; bases unmatched to any gene: 6. Looked up from germline, CDR1 is MNHEY and CDR2 is SVGEGT. This CDR3 is built from 13 residues. Written as DNA, the CDR3 is TGTGCCAGCAGTGACAGGGTTTGGGACGAGCAGTACTTC. It specifies CASSDRVWDEQYF.

The CDR3 is CATSRRTLLSYNEQFF. DNA of the CDR3: TGTGCCACCAGCCGTAGGACTCTTCTCTCCTACAATGAGCAGTTCTTC. The chain combines TRBV15 with TRBJ2-1, with a possible D match to TRBD2 (5 bases). Trimming cost V 5 bases and J 0 bases, with 14 bases left between them. The CDR3 runs to 16 residues. Germline CDR1 LNHNV, CDR2 YYDKDF (reference sequence). The full variable domain, with the rest looked up from reference TRBV15 and TRBJ2-1, is DAMVIQNPRYQVTQFGKPVTLSCSQTLNHNVMYWYQQKSSQAPKLLFHYYDKDFNNEADTPDNFQSRRPNTSFCFLDIRSPGLGDTAMYLCATSRRTLLSYNEQFFGPGTRLTVL.

This clonotype has a single count. The chain recombines TRBV20-1 with TRBJ1-4; D might be TRBD1 (6 bases). V lost 4 bases and J lost 8, with 17 bases in between. There are 14 residues in the CDR3. Germline V gives CDR1 DFQATT, CDR2 SNEGSKA (reference sequence). CDR3 region: CSAKRTALEEKLFF. The CDR3 DNA is TGCAGTGCTAAGCGGACAGCGTTAGAGGAAAAACTGTTTTTT.

This clonotype has a handful of counts. V and J are TRBV2 and TRBJ2-5; tentatively, D is TRBD1 or TRBD2 (5 bases each). Germline CDR1 SNHLY, CDR2 FYNNEI. There are 11 residues in the CDR3. Trimming cost V 8 bases and J 4 bases, with 8 bases left between them. The CDR3 nucleotides are TGTGCCAGCGGTGGGGGAGAGACCCAGTACTTC. This sequence encodes CASGGGETQYF. Supplemented by reference TRBV2 and TRBJ2-5, the full variable domain reads EPEVTQTPSHQVTQMGQEVILRCVPISNHLYFYWYRQILGQKVEFLVSFYNNEISEKSEIFDDQFSVERPDGSNFTLKIRSTKLEDSAMYFCASGGGETQYFGPGTRLLVL.

The chain couples TRBV6-1 to TRBJ2-7; the D gene is possibly TRBD1 (6 bases). CDR3 length: 14 amino acids. Germline loops: CDR1 MNHNS, CDR2 SASEGT. The V end was cut by 6 bases, the J end by 2 bases, with 14 bases between. The CDR3 nucleotides read TGTGCCAGCAGAACAATCGGGACAACCTACGAGCAGTACTTC. Translating it yields CASRTIGTTYEQYF.